This T cell receptor (beta chain) comes out of a study of PD-1 blockade in classical Hodgkin lymphoma. Here immunoSEQ multiplex PCR was the method, and the copy in TCRdb shows in-frame clones only, minus some. The repertoire has 100,000 or so clones, about nine tenths of them found once; the top ten carry under 3.5%. Germline V gives CDR1 SGHDN, CDR2 FVKESK. The CDR3 contains 14 residues. V lost 4 bases and J 1 base, leaving 11 bases between the germline ends. The time point here: cycle 4 day 1 (C4D1), after about 6 weeks of nivolumab. Relapse was seen in all patients after autologous stem cell transplantation, and brentuximab vedotin exposure was variable.

The rearrangement uses TRBV14 and TRBJ2-7; D remains unclear. The starting material was peripheral blood mononuclear cells (PBMCs), obtained before the fourth cycle of nivolumab. The TCR sequence derives from a human donor with classical Hodgkin lymphoma. CDR3 amino acids: CASSPLTRSYEQYF. The CDR3 region has the DNA TGTGCCAGCAGCCCGCTGACTCGTTCCTACGAGCAGTACTTC. Full variable domain (rest looked up from reference TRBV14 and TRBJ2-7): EAGVTQFPSHSVIEKGQTVTLRCDPISGHDNLYWYRRVMGKEIKFLLHFVKESKQDESGMPNNRFLAERTGGTYSTLKVQPAELEDSGVYFCASSPLTRSYEQYFGPGTRLTVT.